Below, 6 T cell receptor beta chains from the same sample are listed, as sequenced in a study of T cells after yellow fever vaccination. Using its own MiXCR run on the 5' RACE reads, TCRdb lists one record per CDR3 protein. The table shows about 260,000 distinct CDR3 sequences, with around 4.9% occurring only once. The sequencing used CD4+ T cells sorted from PBMCs, collected on the day of the yellow fever booster vaccination. The source is a man aged 18 to 30 who received the YFV17D yellow fever vaccine.

The rearrangement joins TRBV7-9 to TRBJ2-7, with D perhaps matching TRBD2 (6 bases). The CDR3 consists of 15 residues. Per the germline V gene, CDR1 is SEHNR and CDR2 is FQNEAQ (reference sequence). V gave up 5 bases and J gave up 3 bases, with 17 bases separating them. In DNA, the CDR3 is TGTGCCAGCAGCCGGATGGGGGGACGAGACTACGAGCAGTACTTC. It translates to CASSRMGGRDYEQYF. The full variable domain, its missing parts supplied by reference TRBV7-9 and TRBJ2-7, is DTGVSQNPRHKITKRGQNVTFRCDPISEHNRLYWYRQTLGQGPEFLTYFQNEAQLEKSRLLSDRFSAERPKGSFSTLEIQRTEQGDSAMYLCASSRMGGRDYEQYFGPGTRLTVT.

This clonotype has ten or more counts. The rearrangement links TRBV24-1 to TRBJ2-1; 9 positions agree with TRBD2. Trimming took 5 bases from V and 9 from J; bases not matched to a gene: 7. The V gene's germline CDR1 is KGHDR and CDR2 SFDVKD. The CDR3 covers 14 residues. The CDR3 spells CATSAAGGPGEQFF. CDR3 DNA: TGTGCCACCAGTGCCGCGGGGGGGCCTGGTGAGCAGTTCTTC.

Only a few counts were recorded for this clonotype. The V call is TRBV20-1, the J call TRBJ2-4, with a possible D match to TRBD1 (6 bases). This CDR3 region has 15 residues. Trimming cost V 2 bases and J 7 bases, with 18 bases left between them. In germline, CDR1 is DFQATT, CDR2 SNEGSKA (reference sequence). The CDR3 protein is CSARSPTGSGNIQYF. The DNA for the CDR3 is TGCAGTGCTAGATCCCCTACAGGGTCAGGTAACATTCAGTACTTC.

The chain joins TRBV6-6 to TRBJ1-3; 9 bases match TRBD1. The J segment lost 2 bases and the V segment lost 5 bases, leaving 4 bases of the junction unmatched. Germline V lookup: CDR1 MNHNY, CDR2 SVGAGI (reference sequence). The CDR3 has 15 amino acids. In nucleotides, the CDR3 is TGTGCCAGCAGTACGACAGGGGGGACTGGAAACACCATATATTTT. Translated, it gives CASSTTGGTGNTIYF.

This clonotype came up many times. V gene TRBV11-2 combines with J gene TRBJ2-7; no firm D call. Per the germline V gene, CDR1 is SGHAT and CDR2 is FQNNGV. The length of the CDR3 is 14 residues. V was clipped by 0 bases and J by 1 base, with 7 bases between them. The chain's CDR3 is CASSLDSLSYEQYF. As DNA, the CDR3 is TGTGCCAGCAGCTTAGATTCTCTGTCCTACGAGCAGTACTTC.

The CDR3 reads CASSFPAGGIYEQYF. The CDR3 DNA reads TGTGCCAGCAGTTTCCCGGCAGGGGGCATATACGAGCAGTACTTC. The rearrangement joins TRBV27 to TRBJ2-7, with TRBD1 matching over 8 bases. The V gene's germline CDR1 is MNHEY and CDR2 SMNVEV (reference sequence). The CDR3 runs to 15 residues. Trimming took 3 bases from V and 4 from J; bases not matched to a gene: 8.